This T cell receptor beta chain was documented in a study of blood T cell repertoires in COVID-19. Looking at the study overall: Some COVID-19 samples were acute and others convalescent; all came from the United States, Italy and Spain. Sources were T cells, B-cell-depleted T cells, or PBMCs; the material itself was cDNA or gDNA.

The authors' processing: It was from reference gene primer amplification that nucleated cell counts were estimated. Profiling relied on immunoSEQ multiplex PCR, and the TCRdb table lists in-frame clones only, not all of them. The V and J calls and clone size are taken from that table; D and trimming were inferred from the DNA. Here the sample spans approximately 260,000 clones, about four fifths being singletons. The CDR3 runs 14 residues. Trimming took off 10 bases at V and 2 bases at J, with 17 bases between the two ends. Germline lookup yields CDR1 ENHRY and CDR2 SYGVKD. V is TRBV10-3 and J is TRBJ1-1; D gene unclear. The material sequenced was peripheral blood. This sequence was found in an elderly woman with acute or convalescent COVID-19. DNA of the CDR3: TGTGCCACCCAAGGAGCCCGGGGAAACACTGAAGCTTTCTTT. Its protein is CATQGARGNTEAFF.